The 27 T cell receptor beta chains below were found in one sample sequenced in a study of long-term antiretroviral therapy in people with HIV. Researchers ran immunoSEQ v3.0 at survey level. Sequenced by immunoSEQ multiplex PCR; TCRdb stores in-frame clones only, minus some. The sample comprises 30,000 or so clones, 70% to 90% of which are singletons, and roughly 4% rests with the top ten. The material was unsorted PBMCs, obtained 0.8 years before starting antiretroviral therapy. The receptors were sampled from a man aged 18 to 30 with HIV.

The rearrangement joins TRBV13 to TRBJ2-2; D could derive from TRBD1 or TRBD2 (6 bases each). The germline V gene encodes CDR1 PRHDT and CDR2 FYEKMQ (reference sequence). Trimming removed 4 bases from V and 1 base from J, with 16 bases in between. CDR3 length equals 17 residues. As DNA, the CDR3 is TGTGCCAGCAGCTGGGGGCTGGAGGGAAGGAACACCGGGGAGCTGTTTTTT. This translates into CASSWGLEGRNTGELFF. Supplemented by reference TRBV13 and TRBJ2-2, the full variable domain reads AAGVIQSPRHLIKEKRETATLKCYPIPRHDTVYWYQQGPGQDPQFLISFYEKMQSDKGSIPDRFSAQQFSDYHSELNMSSLELGDSALYFCASSWGLEGRNTGELFFGEGSRLTVL.

This rearrangement joins TRBV5-6 to TRBJ2-7; unclear D gene. CDR1 and CDR2 from the germline V gene are SGHDT and YYEEEE. Trimming left V 1 base short and J 6 bases short, with 5 bases between. There are 11 residues in the CDR3. CDR3 amino acids: CASSLSAEQYF. In nucleotides, the CDR3 is TGTGCCAGCAGCTTGAGCGCCGAGCAGTACTTC.

CDR3 in DNA: TGCGCCAGCAGTGAACAGGAGGGCCCGCCAGATACGCAGTATTTT. It yields the protein CASSEQEGPPDTQYF. The chain is built from TRBV10-1 and TRBJ2-3, with TRBD2 as a possible D gene (6 bases). The V end lost 3 bases, the J end lost 4 bases, and 14 bases lay between the germline ends. CDR1 WNHNN and CDR2 SYGVQD come from the germline V gene (reference sequence). The CDR3 is 15 amino acids.

The V gene is TRBV30, the J gene TRBJ2-7; D is perhaps TRBD2 (6 bases). V was trimmed by 1 base and J by 6 bases, leaving 16 bases between them. The CDR3 covers 14 residues. Germline CDR1 GTSNPN, CDR2 SVGIG (reference sequence). CDR3 in amino acids: CAWSEYYKEGEQYF. The CDR3 DNA is TGTGCCTGGAGTGAATACTACAAGGAGGGCGAGCAGTACTTC.

The rearrangement joins TRBV5-1 to TRBJ1-2; 7 bases line up with TRBD1. CDR1 and CDR2 (germline): SGHRS, YFSETQ. The length of the CDR3 is 13 residues. Trimming removed 4 bases from V and 10 bases from J; junction bases left unmatched: 10. The CDR3 spells CASSTPTGSDYTF. CDR3 bases: TGCGCCAGCAGCACACCGACAGGGTCGGACTACACCTTC.

J is TRBJ1-2 and V is TRBV7-8, with D maybe TRBD1 (6 bases). The CDR3 has 15 residues. CDR1 is SGHVS, CDR2 FQNEAQ, per germline. V was clipped by 3 bases and J by 7 bases, with 18 bases between them. The CDR3 loop is CASSFRPYRAGGYTF. CDR3 in DNA: TGTGCCAGCAGCTTTAGACCGTACAGGGCCGGTGGCTACACCTTC.

The V call is TRBV2, the J call TRBJ1-1; TRBD1 is a possible D gene (6 bases). Germline V lookup: CDR1 SNHLY, CDR2 FYNNEI. V was cut by 2 bases and J by 3 bases, with 22 bases left in between. This CDR3 comprises 18 residues. The CDR3 spells CASSEPADRPPVDTEAFF. The CDR3 region has the DNA TGTGCCAGCAGTGAACCCGCCGACAGGCCCCCGGTGGACACTGAAGCTTTCTTT.

The CDR3 loop is CASSLVQYQPQHF. As DNA, the CDR3 is TGTGCCAGCAGCTTAGTGCAGTATCAGCCCCAGCATTTT. V is TRBV2 and J is TRBJ1-5, with D unresolved. V was shortened by 6 bases and J by 5 bases, with 11 bases between the two germline ends. This CDR3 is 13 amino acids long. The V gene's germline CDR1 is SNHLY and CDR2 FYNNEI.

The chain recombines TRBV4-2 with TRBJ1-1; a possible D gene is TRBD1 (6 bases). Germline CDR1 LGHNA, CDR2 YNFKEQ. There are 15 residues in the CDR3. With 0 bases removed from V and 1 base from J, the gap between germline ends came to 9 bases. The CDR3 DNA reads TGTGCCAGCAGCCAAGAAGGGGGGGAGAACACTGAAGCTTTCTTT. Translation: CASSQEGGENTEAFF.

The V and J genes are TRBV5-1 and TRBJ2-1, with 9 nucleotides matching TRBD2. V lost 1 base, J lost 8 bases, and 7 bases stayed unmatched. Germline assignment: CDR1 SGHRS and CDR2 YFSETQ. This CDR3 region has 15 residues. The CDR3 protein is CASSLQASGVYEQFF. CDR3 DNA: TGCGCCAGCAGCTTGCAGGCTAGCGGGGTCTATGAGCAGTTCTTC. The variable domain in full, with the rest retrieved from reference TRBV5-1 and TRBJ2-1, is KAGVTQTPRYLIKTRGQQVTLSCSPISGHRSVSWYQQTPGQGLQFLFEYFSETQRNKGNFPGRFSGRQFSNSRSEMNVSTLELGDSALYLCASSLQASGVYEQFFGPGTRLTVL.

This clone appeared once. The rearrangement uses TRBV10-3 and TRBJ2-2; no firm D call. The germline CDR1 and CDR2 sequences are ENHRY and SYGVKD. Between the trimmed V and J ends, which lost 0 bases and 7 bases, there was a span of 12 bases. The CDR3 has 15 amino acids. In DNA form, the CDR3 reads TGTGCCATCAGTGAGTCGAGTGAAGGTGGCGGGGAGCTGTTTTTT. Translated: CAISESSEGGGELFF.

The CDR3 region is CASGLRETIYF. The CDR3 DNA reads TGTGCTAGTGGTTTAAGGGAGACCATATATTTT. J is TRBJ1-3 and V is TRBV12-5; D remains unclear. Germline lookup yields CDR1 LGHNT and CDR2 FRNRAP. V was trimmed by 3 bases and J by 10 bases, leaving 7 bases between them. The CDR3 length is 11 residues. The variable domain in full, completed from reference TRBV12-5 and TRBJ1-3, reads DARVTQTPRHKVTEMGQEVTMRCQPILGHNTVFWYRQTMMQGLELLAYFRNRAPLDDSGMPKDRFSAEMPDATLATLKIQPSEPRDSAVYFCASGLRETIYFGEGSWLTVV.

The chain recombines TRBV27 with TRBJ2-3, with a weak D call TRBD2 (6 bases). CDR3 length: 17 residues. Germline CDR1 is MNHEY and CDR2 is SMNVEV (reference sequence). The germline V and J ends were trimmed by 4 bases and 4 bases, with 21 bases remaining between them. The CDR3 sequence is CASSSTPRLVGADTQYF. CDR3 DNA sequence: TGTGCCAGCAGTTCCACCCCGCGACTAGTGGGGGCAGATACGCAGTATTTT.

In nucleotides, the CDR3 is TGTGCCAGCAGCTTTATTGGTAGTCCACCTAATGAAAAACTGTTTTTT. Protein: CASSFIGSPPNEKLFF. The chain is built from TRBV7-8 and TRBJ1-4; D gene uncertain. CDR3 size: 16 residues. Germline V lookup: CDR1 SGHVS, CDR2 FQNEAQ. The ends were cut back, 3 bases at V and 3 bases at J, with 14 bases in the middle.

V gene TRBV5-4 combines with J gene TRBJ2-4; 9 bases fit TRBD1. This CDR3 has 16 residues. V shed 4 bases, J shed 0 bases, and the junction held 5 bases outside the gene matches. Germline V gives CDR1 SGHNT, CDR2 YYREEE (reference sequence). DNA of the CDR3: TGTGCCAGCAGCGCGGGACAGGGATTAGCCAAAAACATTCAGTACTTC. Translation gives CASSAGQGLAKNIQYF.

The rearrangement links TRBV19 to TRBJ1-2; no clear D gene. V was shortened by 3 bases and J by 7 bases, with 12 bases between the two germline ends. This CDR3 region has 13 residues. Germline V lookup: CDR1 LNHDA, CDR2 SQIVND (reference sequence). The CDR3 loop reads CASSIEGRSGYTF. Here the CDR3 DNA reads TGTGCCAGTAGTATTGAGGGAAGGAGTGGCTACACCTTC.

The chain is built from TRBV27 and TRBJ1-1; D is unclear. The CDR3 is 14 residues long. V was clipped by 7 bases and J by 0 bases, with 12 bases between them. Germline V gene lookup returns CDR1 MNHEY and CDR2 SMNVEV (reference sequence). As DNA, the CDR3 is TGTGCCAGCATGGAGTGGGAGCTGAACACTGAAGCTTTCTTT. It yields the protein CASMEWELNTEAFF.

The gene calls are TRBV4-2 and TRBJ1-1, with D possibly matching TRBD1 (5 bases). From germline, CDR1 is LGHNA and CDR2 YNFKEQ. The CDR3 is made up of 14 amino acids. Trimming left V 4 bases short and J 3 bases short, with 12 bases between. The CDR3 region is CASSRDPGYTEAFF. The CDR3 DNA reads TGTGCCAGCAGCCGCGACCCAGGGTACACTGAAGCTTTCTTT.

A few counts support this clone. The gene calls are TRBV6-1 and TRBJ1-2; D may be TRBD1 (5 bases). Germline V gene data show CDR1 as MNHNS and CDR2 as SASEGT. This CDR3 has 13 amino acids. Deletions cut 1 base from V and 8 bases from J, with 11 bases between. The CDR3 DNA reads TGTGCCAGCAGTGAAGATTTTGGGGGGGGCTACACCTTC. Its translation is CASSEDFGGGYTF.

The chain joins TRBV29-1 to TRBJ1-1; D remains unclear. CDR1 is SQVTM and CDR2 is ANQGSEA in the germline V gene. Deletions cut 0 bases from V and 1 base from J, with 9 bases between. CDR3 length: 14 amino acids. CDR3 nucleotide sequence: TGCAGCGTTGAAGATTGGCCCTCGAACACTGAAGCTTTCTTT. This codes for CSVEDWPSNTEAFF.

The V gene is TRBV7-9, the J gene TRBJ2-2; TRBD1 matches 10 bases. CDR1 and CDR2 from the germline V gene are SEHNR and FQNEAQ (reference sequence). This CDR3 comprises 14 residues. V was clipped by 5 bases and J by 6 bases; unmatched bases: 3. CDR3: CASSQDRGSGELFF. For the CDR3, the DNA is TGTGCCAGCAGCCAGGACAGGGGGTCCGGGGAGCTGTTTTTT.

The V and J genes are TRBV4-3 and TRBJ1-3; D unresolved. Trimming stripped 0 bases from V and 0 bases from J, with 9 bases between. Germline lookup yields CDR1 LGHNA and CDR2 YSLEER. The CDR3 covers 16 residues. The CDR3, as DNA: TGCGCCAGCAGCCAAGACCCTAATGGCTCTGGAAACACCATATATTTT. Protein product: CASSQDPNGSGNTIYF.

The CDR3 region is CASSQSGGETQYF. Written as DNA, the CDR3 is TGTGCCAGCAGCCAAAGTGGGGGAGAGACCCAGTACTTC. V is TRBV14 and J is TRBJ2-5; D possibly uses TRBD1 or TRBD2 (5 bases each). CDR1 is SGHDN and CDR2 is FVKESK in the germline V gene. CDR3 length: 13 amino acids. V gave up 2 bases and J gave up 4 bases, with 8 bases separating them.

The rearrangement uses TRBV10-2 and TRBJ2-7; unclear D gene. V was pared by 2 bases and J by 0 bases, with 5 bases between. Germline CDR1 reads WSHSY; CDR2 reads SAAADI. The CDR3 has 13 amino acids. CDR3 DNA sequence: TGCGCCAGCAGTGAGGGGCCCTCCTACGAGCAGTACTTC. Translated, it gives CASSEGPSYEQYF.

The chain couples TRBV18 to TRBJ1-1, with 11 bases fitting TRBD1. The junction had 13 bases not matched to a gene; V was cut back by 3 bases and J by 4 bases. The CDR3 sequence is 18 residues long. Germline V CDR1 and CDR2: KGHSH, LQKENI. The CDR3 DNA reads TGTGCCAGCTCACCCGAATTCACGGGACAGGGGGGGGCCACTGAAGCTTTCTTT. As protein: CASSPEFTGQGGATEAFF.

This sequence joins TRBV27 and TRBJ1-1, with D unclear. Germline V gene sequence: CDR1 MNHEY, CDR2 SMNVEV (reference sequence). The CDR3 has 14 residues. The V end was cut by 7 bases, the J end by 0 bases, with 12 bases between. The CDR3 DNA sequence: TGTGCCAGCAAATGGACGGATCTGAACACTGAAGCTTTCTTT. Residues: CASKWTDLNTEAFF.

This clone has more than one count but fewer than ten. This chain joins TRBV14 and TRBJ2-7; D gene ambiguous. The CDR3 consists of 11 residues. CDR1 is SGHDN and CDR2 is FVKESK in the germline V gene. Trimming left V 3 bases short and J 6 bases short, with 6 bases between. CDR3 in DNA: TGTGCCAGCAGCCAGGGATCCGAGCAGTACTTC. Protein: CASSQGSEQYF.